The 8 T cell receptor beta chains below come from one sample, sequenced in a study of T-cell reconstitution after alpha-beta-depleted transplantation in children. The TCRbeta library was prepared with unique molecular identifiers. TCRdb analysed the PCR reads with MiXCR anew, one entry per CDR3 protein. The sample contains 500,000 to 750,000 distinct CDR3 sequences, around 13% of which appear only once. Source: PBMCs, mostly from graft donor cells, taken 360 days after TCRalphabeta/CD19-depleted stem cell transplant. Every receptor here comes from a male patient under 18 who had a stem cell transplant for acute myeloid leukemia, so the T cells may come from the graft donor.

This rearrangement joins TRBV6-2 or TRBV6-3 to TRBJ1-3, with a possible D match to TRBD1 (6 bases). Germline CDR1 reads MNHEY; CDR2 reads SVGEGT. Trimming removed 3 bases from V and 2 bases from J, with 11 bases in between. The CDR3 has 15 residues. CDR3 bases: TGTGCCAGCAGTTATGCGGGGGCAGCTGGAAACACCATATATTTT. Amino acid sequence: CASSYAGAAGNTIYF.

The V call is TRBV10-1, the J call TRBJ2-1; 11 nucleotides align to TRBD2. The germline V gene encodes CDR1 WNHNN and CDR2 SYGVQD (reference sequence). This CDR3 has 14 residues. V was clipped by 4 bases and J by 6 bases; unmatched bases: 2. DNA of the CDR3: TGCGCCAGCAGTGCTAGCGGGGGGCCCAATGAGCAGTTCTTC. Amino acids: CASSASGGPNEQFF.

This chain uses TRBV6-5 with TRBJ2-3; the D gene is possibly TRBD1 (5 bases). Trimming left V 1 base short and J 0 bases short, with 14 bases between. This CDR3 contains 17 residues. Germline-derived CDR1 and CDR2 are MNHEY and SVGAGI. The CDR3 sequence: CASSYFPRQTSTDTQYF. CDR3 in DNA: TGTGCCAGCAGTTACTTCCCCAGACAGACTAGCACAGATACGCAGTATTTT.

The genes are TRBV6-2 or TRBV6-3 and TRBJ2-7; no clear D gene. The CDR3 extends over 15 amino acids. Germline assignment: CDR1 MNHEY and CDR2 SVGEGT. Trimming removed 0 bases at V and 2 bases at J, with 11 bases between. CDR3 sequence (DNA): TGTGCCAGCAGTTACTCGAGTGTTCATCCCTACGAGCAGTACTTC. This encodes CASSYSSVHPYEQYF.

This rearrangement joins TRBV12-3 or TRBV12-4 to TRBJ2-7; D unresolved. Trimming stripped 3 bases from V and 5 bases from J, with 14 bases between. The CDR3 loop spans 14 amino acids. CDR3 coding DNA: TGTGCCAGCAGTTTGAATCGGGTGGGTGACGAGCAGTACTTC. This sequence encodes CASSLNRVGDEQYF.

This clonotype was detected only a few times. The rearrangement uses TRBV12-3 or TRBV12-4 and TRBJ1-2; D is ambiguous. V lost 2 bases and J lost 0, with 13 bases in between. The CDR3 covers 16 residues. The CDR3 DNA follows: TGTGCCAGCAGTTTACACTCTCTAGCTCCTAACTATGGCTACACCTTC. Its protein product is CASSLHSLAPNYGYTF.

This chain connects TRBV10-3 to TRBJ2-7; D gene ambiguous. The CDR3 runs to 16 residues. Germline CDR1 reads ENHRY; CDR2 reads SYGVKD. V gave up 2 bases and J gave up 0 bases, with 14 bases separating them. CDR3 DNA sequence: TGTGCCATCAGTGAGACCTTAGGCGGAAACTCCTACGAGCAGTACTTC. Its protein product is CAISETLGGNSYEQYF.

This clonotype was counted only a few times. The chain carries TRBV29-1 and TRBJ2-7; D gene ambiguous. Germline CDR1 SQVTM, CDR2 ANQGSEA. The CDR3 sequence is 12 residues long. V shed 4 bases and J shed 2 bases, with 9 bases lying between them. CDR3 sequence (DNA): TGCAGCGTTGGTGATACAGCCTACGAGCAGTACTTC. This sequence encodes CSVGDTAYEQYF.